Each of the 15 T cell receptor beta chains below was sequenced from the same sample in a study of Ad26.COV2.S vaccination and SARS-CoV-2 variants. Treatment in this sample: 15 to 20 received Ad26.COV2.S at low or high dose, single or two shots; several received placebo; per-sample allocation not given. Day 63 following the first vaccine or placebo injection was when the samples were taken. Sequenced by immunoSEQ multiplex PCR; TCRdb stores in-frame clones only, minus some. The table has 510,000 or so clones, approximately 88% seen once. The sample consisted of peripheral blood, taken in a trial of Ad26.COV2.S vaccine versus placebo. All receptors derive from a person aged 18-60 years who received the Ad26.COV2.S COVID-19 vaccine or a placebo.

The J gene is TRBJ2-3, the V gene TRBV21-1; the listed D gene, TRBD1, was not tested against the DNA. TRBV21-1 is noted as a pseudogene. There are 17 residues in the CDR3. The CDR3 reads CASSEQGPCWYTDTQYF. Written as DNA, the CDR3 is TGTGCCAGCAGCGAACAGGGCCCTTGTTGGTACACAGATACGCAGTATTTT.

Points on this clone: Additional DNA sequences in this sample encode the identical CDR3. J is TRBJ1-2 and V is TRBV6-2 or TRBV6-3, with TRBD1 matching over 9 bases. This CDR3 is built from 14 residues. The germline V gene encodes CDR1 MNHEY and CDR2 SVGEGT. The junction had 3 bases not matched to a gene; V was cut back by 2 bases and J by 5 bases. CDR3 protein: CASSYPGQGYGYTF. CDR3 DNA: TGTGCCAGCAGTTACCCGGGACAGGGATATGGCTACACCTTC.

This clone is a singleton in its sample. This chain links TRBV19 with TRBJ2-1; 14 positions match TRBD2. V lost 1 base, J lost 7 bases, and 18 bases stayed unmatched. CDR1 and CDR2 from the germline V gene are LNHDA and SQIVND (reference sequence). This CDR3 is 21 amino acids long. CDR3 loop: CASSIVRGTSGSPPSGNEQFF. The CDR3 bases are TGTGCCAGTAGTATAGTGCGGGGGACTAGCGGGAGTCCCCCCTCGGGGAATGAGCAGTTCTTC.

This clone was counted once. The chain joins TRBV11-2 to TRBJ1-1; D gene unclear. Trimming pared 1 base from V and 1 base from J, leaving 10 bases between. Germline V gives CDR1 SGHAT, CDR2 FQNNGV. This CDR3 contains 15 residues. Written as DNA, the CDR3 is TGTGCCAGCAGCTTAGGGATCAATCGGAACACTGAAGCTTTCTTT. It encodes CASSLGINRNTEAFF. The whole variable domain, filled in from reference TRBV11-2 and TRBJ1-1, reads EAGVAQSPRYKIIEKRQSVAFWCNPISGHATLYWYQQILGQGPKLLIQFQNNGVVDDSQLPKDRFSAERLKGVDSTLKIQPAKLEDSAVYLCASSLGINRNTEAFFGQGTRLTVV.

V usage is TRBV28 and J usage is TRBJ1-2; 7 positions match TRBD1. Per the germline V gene, CDR1 is MDHEN and CDR2 is SYDVKM. V lost 2 bases, J lost 2 bases, and 8 bases stayed unmatched. The CDR3 length is 16 residues. The CDR3 sequence is CASSLMGMTGNYGYTF. For the CDR3, the DNA is TGTGCCAGCAGTTTAATGGGCATGACAGGGAACTATGGCTACACCTTC.

This clone was observed a handful of times. This chain joins TRBV5-1 and TRBJ1-2; no clear D. The germline V and J ends were trimmed by 0 bases and 2 bases, with 11 bases remaining between them. CDR3 length equals 15 residues. Germline assignment: CDR1 SGHRS and CDR2 YFSETQ. The CDR3 spells CASSLDGDMNYGYTF. The CDR3 region has the DNA TGCGCCAGCAGCTTGGATGGGGATATGAACTATGGCTACACCTTC.

This clone showed up just a few times. V and J are TRBV7-9 and TRBJ1-2; 7 nucleotides line up with TRBD1. Trimming took 3 bases from V and 5 from J; bases not matched to a gene: 6. Germline CDR1 and CDR2: SEHNR and FQNEAQ (reference sequence). This CDR3 comprises 14 residues. CDR3 DNA: TGTGCCAGCAGCTTCACCGGGACAGCATATGGCTACACCTTC. Translating gives CASSFTGTAYGYTF.

This clone is a singleton in its sample. V gene TRBV4-2 combines with J gene TRBJ1-3; D ambiguous. The CDR3 has 16 amino acids. V shed 5 bases and J shed 1 base, with 15 bases lying between them. CDR1 is LGHNA, CDR2 YNFKEQ, per germline. The CDR3 sequence is CASSSYPGRSGNTIYF. Written as DNA, the CDR3 is TGTGCCAGCAGCTCATACCCAGGACGGTCTGGAAACACCATATATTTT.

The genes are TRBV6-6 and TRBJ2-3, with no clear D. Trimming removed 6 bases from V and 0 bases from J, with 13 bases in between. Germline V lookup: CDR1 MNHNY, CDR2 SVGAGI (reference sequence). The CDR3 has 15 amino acids. The CDR3 coding sequence is TGTGCCAGCAGCCCAACCGGGTCAAGCACAGATACGCAGTATTTT. Its protein is CASSPTGSSTDTQYF.

The gene calls are TRBV6-2 or TRBV6-3 and TRBJ1-2; D call uncertain. Germline CDR1 and CDR2: MNHEY and SVGEGT. V lost 2 bases, J lost 7 bases, and 11 bases lay in between. This CDR3 has 13 amino acids. The CDR3 sequence: CASSYGSYGGYTF. The CDR3 region has the DNA TGTGCCAGCAGTTACGGGAGCTATGGTGGCTACACCTTC.

This clone was seen more than once but under ten times. The V gene is TRBV11-1, the J gene TRBJ1-2; 7 bases are a match to TRBD1. The ends lost 3 bases at V and 2 bases at J; junction bases unmatched: 6. Germline CDR1 reads SGHAT; CDR2 reads FQDESV (reference sequence). There are 15 residues in the CDR3. CDR3 nucleotides: TGTGCCAGCAGCTTCCAGGGGGACGGGAACTATGGCTACACCTTC. It translates to CASSFQGDGNYGYTF.

The rearrangement links TRBV9 to TRBJ2-1; tentatively, D is TRBD2 (5 bases). With 4 bases removed from V and 9 bases from J, the gap between germline ends came to 14 bases. CDR1 and CDR2 from the germline V gene are SGDLS and YYNGEE. This CDR3 is built from 13 residues. In DNA form, the CDR3 reads TGTGCCAGCAGCTTTACATTGGCGGGTGAGCAGTTCTTC. Translating gives CASSFTLAGEQFF.

V and J are TRBV29-1 and TRBJ2-3, with 12 bases matching TRBD2. This CDR3 region has 16 residues. Germline lookup yields CDR1 SQVTM and CDR2 ANQGSEA. Unmatched junction bases numbered 8, after V lost 5 bases and J lost 2 bases. The CDR3 nucleotides read TGCAGCGTTCGCAATCCTAGCGGGAGGGCCACAGATACGCAGTATTTT. Its protein is CSVRNPSGRATDTQYF.

This sequence joins TRBV5-6 and TRBJ2-7; 8 bases map to TRBD1. The CDR3 has 14 residues. Germline-derived CDR1 and CDR2 are SGHDT and YYEEEE. Trimming removed 3 bases from V and 9 bases from J; junction bases left unmatched: 11. In nucleotides, the CDR3 is TGTGCCAGCAGCTCATTCACAGGGGGAGTCGGGCAGTACTTC. Protein product: CASSSFTGGVGQYF.

The V gene is TRBV15, the J gene TRBJ2-7; D unclear. V lost 0 bases to trimming and J lost 6 bases, with 6 bases between them. CDR3 length: 12 amino acids. Germline loops: CDR1 LNHNV, CDR2 YYDKDF (reference sequence). CDR3 nucleotide sequence: TGTGCCACCAGCAGAGACGATGGCGAGCAGTACTTC. This sequence encodes CATSRDDGEQYF.